These T cell receptor beta chains were read from a single sample in a study of T cell responses to AZD1222 COVID-19 vaccine. Clones were sequenced by immunoSEQ multiplex PCR, and TCRdb holds only the in-frame ones, with some missing. The data show about 90,000 clones, about 90% seen once. This specimen was peripheral blood, taken on day 0 of MenACWY control vaccination. The receptors originated from an adult in good health. The CDR3 runs from the conserved cysteine through the conserved F or W. The order of the fields is J gene, V gene, clone size, CDR3 length, D gene, CDR3 DNA, CDR3 protein. D genes are given only for firm matches. Clone size is not always given. Where it is, it says once, few, many or a class for expanded clones.

TRBJ2-5 | TRBV7-7 | - | 15 | TRBD1 | TGTGCTAGCAGCCCACGACAGGGACGGACGGAGACCCAGTACTTC | CASSPRQGRTETQYF
TRBJ1-1 | TRBV29-1 | - | 15 | TRBD1 | TGCAGCGTCTCATGGACAGGAAACATGAACACTGAAGCTTTCTTT | CSVSWTGNMNTEAFF
TRBJ1-4 | TRBV7-9 | - | 14 | TRBD1 | TGTGCCAGCAGCAAGGACAGGTTCGGGGAAAAACTGTTTTTT | CASSKDRFGEKLFF
TRBJ1-2 | TRBV7-8 | - | 12 | - | TGTGCCAGCAGCACCCCGACAGGACCCTACACCTTC | CASSTPTGPYTF
TRBJ1-2 | TRBV19 | - | 12 | TRBD1 | TGTGCCAGTAGTTACAGGGGTGGTGGCTACACCTTC | CASSYRGGGYTF
TRBJ2-7 | TRBV13 | - | 14 | TRBD2 | TGTGCCAGCAGCGCTAGCGGGAGGGCGCACGAGCAGTACTTC | CASSASGRAHEQYF
TRBJ2-2 | TRBV19 | - | 16 | - | TGTGCCAGTAAAACGTCCGGGACACTAGTCACCGGGGAGCTGTTTTTT | CASKTSGTLVTGELFF
TRBJ2-7 | TRBV7-2 | - | 13 | - | TGTGCCAGCAGCTTACCACAGGCCTACGAGCAGTACTTC | CASSLPQAYEQYF
TRBJ2-7 | TRBV6-2/TRBV6-3 | - | 13 | - | TGTGCCAGCAGCAACGGGGCCTCCTACGAGCAGTACTTC | CASSNGASYEQYF
TRBJ1-1 | TRBV28 | - | 14 | - | TGTGCCAGCAGTTCGGGGGGAGGGAGCTCTGAAGCTTTCTTT | CASSSGGGSSEAFF
TRBJ1-2 | TRBV6-5 | - | 12 | - | TGTGCCAGCAGCCCCGCCGAGGGGGGGTTCTTCTTC | CASSPAEGGFFF
TRBJ2-7 | TRBV20-1 | once | 13 | - | TGCAGTGCTAGTGGGGAGCAGGGTTTCGAGCAGTACTTC | CSASGEQGFEQYF
TRBJ2-3 | TRBV6-1 | - | 13 | TRBD2 | TGTGCCAGCAGTGAGAGCGGGAAGGATACGCAGTATTTT | CASSESGKDTQYF
TRBJ2-2 | TRBV3-1/TRBV3-2 | few | 12 | - | TGTGCCAGCAGCCAAGGGCAGGGAGAGCTGTTTTTT | CASSQGQGELFF
TRBJ2-1 | TRBV6-5 | - | 13 | - | TGTGCCAGCAGAGGAAGTAGGTACAATGAGCAGTTCTTC | CASRGSRYNEQFF
TRBJ2-3 | TRBV18 | - | 17 | - | TGTGCCAGCTCACCAGGGGACATCCAGTCCTTCACAGATACGCAGTATTTT | CASSPGDIQSFTDTQYF
TRBJ2-3 | TRBV2 | - | 12 | - | TGTGCCAGCTCGAGGAGCACAGATACGCAGTATTTT | CASSRSTDTQYF
TRBJ1-4 | TRBV7-9 | few | 13 | - | TGTGCCAGCAGCCCCCAGACAGACCGAAAACTGTTTTTT | CASSPQTDRKLFF
TRBJ2-7 | TRBV5-1 | - | 15 | - | TGCGCCAGCAGCTTGGAGGTAGCGGAGGGGAACGAGCAGTACTTC | CASSLEVAEGNEQYF
TRBJ1-2 | TRBV28 | - | 14 | TRBD1 | TGTGCCAGCAGACCCGGACAGGCGGACTATGGCTACACCTTC | CASRPGQADYGYTF
TRBJ2-5 | TRBV5-4 | - | 15 | TRBD2 | TGTGCCAGCAGCTCGCCTTTGGCGGGAGGTGAGACCCAGTACTTC | CASSSPLAGGETQYF
TRBJ2-3 | TRBV7-9 | once | 14 | TRBD1 | TGTGCCAGCAGCTTGGACAGGGGGATTGATACGCAGTATTTT | CASSLDRGIDTQYF
TRBJ1-1 | TRBV5-1 | - | 16 | - | TGCGCCAGCAGCACAACGCCTGGAGCCGGAGGGACTGAAGCTTTCTTT | CASSTTPGAGGTEAFF
TRBJ1-2 | TRBV3-1/TRBV3-2 | - | 14 | TRBD1 | TGTGCCAGCAGCCAAGATCGAGGCAGGGGGGGCTACACCTTC | CASSQDRGRGGYTF
TRBJ2-1 | TRBV25-1 | - | 12 | - | TGTGCCAGCAGTGAATTGGGACTTGAGCAGTTCTTC | CASSELGLEQFF
TRBJ1-6 | TRBV7-9 | - | 15 | TRBD1 | TGTGCCAGCAGCTTAGGACAGGGAAATATATCACCCCTCCACTTT | CASSLGQGNISPLHF
TRBJ1-4 | TRBV6-5 | once | 15 | TRBD1 | TGTGCCAGCAGTTACTCCCGGGACAGGGTAGAAAAACTGTTTTTT | CASSYSRDRVEKLFF
TRBJ1-2 | TRBV10-2 | - | 13 | - | TGCGCCAGCAGTGCGCTTGGGCAGTATGGCTACACCTTC | CASSALGQYGYTF
TRBJ1-2 | TRBV25-1 | - | 13 | - | TGTGCCAGCAGTGAATTTGTCAGCTATGGCTACACCTTC | CASSEFVSYGYTF
TRBJ1-4 | TRBV5-1 | - | 14 | - | TGCGCCAGCAGACTCAGGGTCCCTGATGAAAAACTGTTTTTT | CASRLRVPDEKLFF
TRBJ2-3 | TRBV4-2 | once | 15 | - | TGTGCCAGCAGCCAAGACGGCGGCCGCCCAGATACGCAGTATTTT | CASSQDGGRPDTQYF
TRBJ2-7 | TRBV10-3 | - | 12 | - | TGTGCCTCCCGACAGGACTCCTACGAGCAGTACTTC | CASRQDSYEQYF
TRBJ2-7 | TRBV7-2 | - | 15 | - | TGTGCCAGCAGCTTATCAGAGCTTGCGGCCTACGAGCAGTACTTC | CASSLSELAAYEQYF
TRBJ2-1 | TRBV5-1 | - | 12 | - | TGCGCCAGCAGTTTCGGGCCCCCGGAGCAGTTCTTC | CASSFGPPEQFF
TRBJ2-5 | TRBV18 | - | 13 | - | TGTGCCAGCTCAAGGGGAAGGAAAGAGACCCAGTACTTC | CASSRGRKETQYF
TRBJ2-1 | TRBV2 | - | 14 | - | TGTGCCAGCAGTGAAGCGCTGATCAGCGATGAGCAGTTCTTC | CASSEALISDEQFF
TRBJ1-6 | TRBV7-2 | - | 15 | - | TGTGCCAGCAGCGAAGGAATTTTTGAGCATTCACCCCTCCACTTT | CASSEGIFEHSPLHF
TRBJ2-1 | TRBV4-1 | - | 16 | - | TGCGCCAGCAGCCAAGACTCCGGGAGTGTCGGCAATGAGCAGTTCTTC | CASSQDSGSVGNEQFF
TRBJ1-1 | TRBV6-5 | - | 14 | TRBD1 | TGTGCCAGCACGGGGACAGGGGGGACCACTGAAGCTTTCTTT | CASTGTGGTTEAFF
TRBJ2-5 | TRBV6-1 | - | 14 | - | TGTGCCAGCAGTGAAATAGGGGCTCAAGAGACCCAGTACTTC | CASSEIGAQETQYF
TRBJ2-3 | TRBV2 | - | 15 | - | TGTGCCAGCAGCCTTTCAGCGGCCCTCACAGATACGCAGTATTTT | CASSLSAALTDTQYF
TRBJ1-1 | TRBV14 | - | 15 | - | TGTGCCAGCAGCCAAGGCCCAGGTGTAGGCACTGAAGCTTTCTTT | CASSQGPGVGTEAFF
TRBJ1-1 | TRBV28 | - | 14 | - | TGTGCCAGCAGCAAATTTAATCCAGGCACTGAAGCTTTCTTT | CASSKFNPGTEAFF
TRBJ1-5 | TRBV15 | - | 16 | TRBD1 | TGTGCCACCAGCAGAGATCGGGGGACAGGGGGCCTGTCCCAGCATTTT | CATSRDRGTGGLSQHF
TRBJ1-2 | TRBV5-6 | - | 12 | - | TGTGCCAGCAGTTCGGGATTCTATGGCTACACCTTC | CASSSGFYGYTF
TRBJ1-2 | TRBV5-6 | - | 16 | - | TGTGCCAGCAGCTTGACCGGGGAATGGTCGGACTATGGCTACACCTTC | CASSLTGEWSDYGYTF
TRBJ1-2 | TRBV6-5 | - | 12 | - | TGTGCCAGCAGATCGGGACCCGGGGGCTACACCTTC | CASRSGPGGYTF
TRBJ2-7 | TRBV5-4 | - | 13 | - | TGTGCCAGCAGCCTTTCTGAGGGGGAAGAGCAGTACTTC | CASSLSEGEEQYF
TRBJ1-2 | TRBV6-6 | few | 14 | - | TGTGCCAGTGAATCGGGGCCCCCTAACTATGGCTACACCTTC | CASESGPPNYGYTF
TRBJ1-5 | TRBV2 | - | 14 | TRBD1 | TGTGCCAGCAGAGAGACAGGGGGCTGGCAGCCCCAGCATTTT | CASRETGGWQPQHF
TRBJ2-2 | TRBV28 | - | 17 | TRBD2 | TGTGCCAGCCAAGGGACTAGCGGGAGGGCGAACACCGGGGAGCTGTTTTTT | CASQGTSGRANTGELFF
TRBJ1-6 | TRBV5-4 | - | 16 | TRBD1 | TGTGCCAGCAGCCCGGATCGACAGGGGGGGTATTCACCCCTCCACTTT | CASSPDRQGGYSPLHF
TRBJ2-1 | TRBV5-1 | - | 13 | TRBD1 | TGCGCCAGCAGCCCCCAGGGGGTAAATGAGCAGTTCTTC | CASSPQGVNEQFF